What follows are 12 T cell receptor beta chains derived from one specimen sequenced in a study of T cell repertoires in aging, cancer and after chemotherapy. The template was genomic DNA from peripheral blood, not RNA. Rearranged V-D-J TRB sequences were amplified with a mixed TRB-A/B primer pool. TCRdb ran MiXCR on the multiplex PCR reads and lists one entry per CDR3 protein. Here the sample spans roughly 3,400 distinct CDR3 sequences, about 30% being singletons. The sequenced sample consisted of blood. These receptors came from a human donor with a solid tumor.

The gene calls are TRBV25-1 and TRBJ1-4; no definite D call. V shed 1 base and J shed 5 bases, with 8 bases lying between them. Germline V gene sequence: CDR1 MGHDK, CDR2 SYGVNS. This CDR3 is 14 amino acids long. The CDR3 sequence is CASSEWFQNEKLFF. Written as DNA, the CDR3 is TGTGCCAGCAGTGAATGGTTTCAGAATGAAAAACTGTTTTTT.

This clonotype counts as medium-sized (0.01 to 0.1%). CDR3: CAISESMYEQYF. The CDR3 region has the DNA TGTGCCATCAGTGAGTCTATGTACGAGCAGTACTTC. This chain links TRBV10-3 with TRBJ2-7; D is ambiguous. The CDR3 length is 12 residues. Trimming took 0 bases from V and 4 from J, leaving 4 bases between them. In germline, CDR1 is ENHRY, CDR2 SYGVKD.

The chain is built from TRBV7-3 and TRBJ2-1; D unresolved. The CDR3 is made up of 13 amino acids. Looked up from germline, CDR1 is SGHTA and CDR2 is FQGTGA. V dropped 5 bases and J dropped 8 bases, with 13 bases sitting between them. This CDR3 is CASSAISADEQFF. In DNA form, the CDR3 reads TGTGCCAGCAGCGCAATCAGTGCGGATGAGCAGTTCTTC.

J is TRBJ1-1 and V is TRBV7-3; D unresolved. Germline CDR1 and CDR2: SGHTA and FQGTGA. The V end lost 5 bases, the J end lost 7 bases, and 17 bases lay between the germline ends. This CDR3 spans 14 amino acids. CDR3 sequence: CASSPPGRPSEAFF. The DNA for the CDR3 is TGTGCCAGCAGCCCCCCAGGCCGACCGAGTGAAGCTTTCTTT.

This clonotype occurred a few times. The chain couples TRBV25-1 to TRBJ2-3, with TRBD1 matching 8 bases. Germline trimming cut 5 bases from V and 6 bases from J; bases unmatched to any gene: 7. This CDR3 has 14 residues. Germline CDR1 and CDR2: MGHDK and SYGVNS. The DNA of the CDR3 is TGTGCCAGCAGTTCTGACAGGGGTTCCGATACGCAGTATTTT. Its translation: CASSSDRGSDTQYF.

This clonotype occurred a few times. The chain couples TRBV5-5 to TRBJ2-7; D uncertain. CDR1 SGHKS and CDR2 YYEKEE come from the germline V gene (reference sequence). This CDR3 contains 13 residues. V dropped 1 base and J dropped 0 bases, with 5 bases sitting between them. In DNA form, the CDR3 reads TGTGCCAGCAGCTTGATTAGCTCCTACGAGCAGTACTTC. Its translation is CASSLISSYEQYF.

The chain combines TRBV5-5 with TRBJ1-3; D call uncertain. Germline V gene lookup returns CDR1 SGHKS and CDR2 YYEKEE (reference sequence). Trimming took off 1 base at V and 3 bases at J, with 14 bases between the two ends. This CDR3 region has 16 residues. The CDR3 DNA is TGTGCCAGCAGCTTGACCACAGCAGATCGTGGAAACACCATATATTTT. Translating gives CASSLTTADRGNTIYF.

This clonotype has just a few counts. J is TRBJ1-4 and V is TRBV29-1; no clear D gene. This CDR3 region has 15 residues. Germline CDR1 reads SQVTM; CDR2 reads ANQGSEA. V was trimmed by 5 bases and J by 3 bases, leaving 16 bases between them. CDR3 nucleotide sequence: TGCAGCGTTTCCCTGGGAGGCACGCCTAATGAAAAACTGTTTTTT. The encoded protein is CSVSLGGTPNEKLFF.

The chain couples TRBV20-1 to TRBJ2-7; TRBD2 agrees at 7 bases. The J segment lost 0 bases and the V segment lost 4 bases, leaving 9 bases of the junction unmatched. Per germline, CDR1 DFQATT and CDR2 SNEGSKA (reference sequence). This CDR3 is 15 amino acids long. The CDR3 DNA follows: TGCAGTGCTAATCCAGCGGGAAAGAGCTCCTACGAGCAGTACTTC. Protein: CSANPAGKSSYEQYF.

This chain links TRBV20-1 with TRBJ1-5; 8 nucleotides match TRBD1. Germline CDR1 reads DFQATT; CDR2 reads SNEGSKA (reference sequence). The CDR3 loop spans 15 amino acids. The trim removed 0 bases at V and 4 bases at J, leaving 5 bases unmatched. The CDR3 spells CSARDGGQENQPQHF. The CDR3 region has the DNA TGCAGTGCTAGAGATGGGGGACAGGAGAATCAGCCCCAGCATTTT.

The rearrangement joins TRBV12-3 or TRBV12-4 to TRBJ2-3; 7 bases map to TRBD2. After removal of 8 bases from V and 1 base from J, the junction contained 6 bases not matched to a gene. The CDR3 runs to 14 residues. The CDR3 is CASRLGGGTDTQYF. The CDR3, as DNA: TGTGCCAGCCGATTGGGGGGGGGCACAGATACGCAGTATTTT.

Within the sample, this clonotype is medium-sized (0.01 to 0.1%). The chain has TRBV6-4 and TRBJ2-3; TRBD2 agrees at 16 bases. The CDR3 length is 16 residues. CDR1 is MRHNA, CDR2 SNTAGT, per germline. Germline trimming cut 2 bases from V and 4 bases from J; bases unmatched to any gene: 0. The CDR3 bases are TGTGCCAGCAGTGACGGGACTAGCGGGGGGGCAGATACGCAGTATTTT. Translation: CASSDGTSGGADTQYF.